This T cell receptor beta chain is from a study of CXCR3-negative and CXCR3-positive naive CD8 T cells. The CDR3 extends over 14 amino acids. CDR1 and CDR2 (germline): MNHNS, SASEGT. The libraries of TRB cDNA were prepared using 5' RACE with UMI labels. TCRdb reprocessed the 5' RACE reads and reports one entry per CDR3 protein, with no DNA. This listing includes under 85,000 distinct CDR3 sequences. The receptor's source is a human donor in good health. Some clones in this sample may be carry-over from other donors' samples. The J gene is TRBJ2-7, the V gene TRBV6-1. Sequenced: naive CXCR3- CD8+ T cells from blood. Subset here: CD45RO-CCR7+CD27+CD95- naive CD8+ T cells lacking CXCR3 (TNR3-). CDR3 sequence: CASSEEPTGLGQYF.